Many counts were recorded for the clone carrying this T cell receptor beta chain. The record originates from a study of T cells in Graves' hyperthyroidism and ophthalmopathy. Trimming removed 5 bases at V and 0 bases at J, with 16 bases between. There are 16 residues in the CDR3. Per the germline V gene, CDR1 is SGHTA and CDR2 is FQGNSA. RNA transcripts were the template for amplifying TCR beta CDR3 regions. The TCR CDR3 was amplified in a first-round RT-PCR using the HTBI primer set. TCRdb re-called the multiplex PCR reads with MiXCR, one entry per CDR3 protein. The sample carries approximately 600,000 distinct CDR3 sequences, roughly 20% recorded once.

The sample taken for sequencing was blood. This clonotype was sampled from a man aged 25 to 40 with Graves' ophthalmopathy. The chain combines TRBV7-2 with TRBJ2-5; a possible D gene is TRBD2 (6 bases). The DNA for the CDR3 is TGTGCCAGCAGCCCGGGGTTGGGGGGATACCAAGAGACCCAGTACTTC. It translates to CASSPGLGGYQETQYF.